This T cell receptor (beta chain) was sequenced in a study of identical twins. Study-wide results and limits: Fewer insertions marked abundant cord blood beta clonotypes; young adult naive trended weakly, memory not at all.

There are a few counts of this clonotype. Antigen specificity is unknown. A universal primer site was incorporated via template switching, and the cDNA contained unique molecular identifiers. TCRdb fed the 5' RACE reads into MiXCR, producing one record per CDR3 protein. The data show 400,000 to 550,000 distinct CDR3 sequences, more than 20% seen once. V was shortened by 8 bases and J by 4 bases, with 15 bases between the two germline ends. The CDR3 consists of 14 residues. The sample was also reused in another study, on T cells expressing NK-cell markers.

J is TRBJ1-5 and V is TRBV12-3 or TRBV12-4; D may be TRBD1 (6 bases). Specimen: CD4+ T cells sorted from blood. This clonotype was sampled from a woman under 30 in good health. CDR3 protein: CASEEGGRNQPQHF. The CDR3 DNA sequence: TGTGCCAGCGAGGAGGGGGGACGGAATCAGCCCCAGCATTTT.